Following are 25 T cell receptor beta chains from one sample sequenced in a study of T cell repertoires in cytomegalovirus infection. TCRdb passed the reads through MiXCR, listing each CDR3 protein once. The sample includes roughly 70,000 distinct CDR3 sequences, around 20% of them seen just once. The antigens of these receptors remain unknown. The specimen comprised CD8+ T cells from cultured PBMCs, sampled from culture after CMV antigen stimulation. All receptors come from a human donor in good health (CMV status not recorded). Some clones in this sample may be carry-over from other donors' samples.

The chain uses TRBV20-1 and TRBJ1-1, with D maybe TRBD1 (5 bases). Germline assignment: CDR1 DFQATT and CDR2 SNEGSKA (reference sequence). This CDR3 has 13 residues. Trimming removed 1 base from V and 6 bases from J, with 12 bases in between. The chain's CDR3 is CSARAGGGPEAFF. The CDR3 nucleotides are TGCAGTGCTAGAGCGGGGGGAGGGCCTGAAGCTTTCTTT.

The chain couples TRBV6-5 to TRBJ2-1; tentatively, D is TRBD2 (6 bases). Trimming took off 7 bases at V and 6 bases at J, with 13 bases between the two ends. The length of the CDR3 is 13 residues. Germline values: CDR1 MNHEY, CDR2 SVGAGI. CDR3 bases: TGTGCCAGCACCCACGGGACTCCCAATGAGCAGTTCTTC. This translates into CASTHGTPNEQFF.

There are a few counts of this clonotype. V usage is TRBV5-6 and J usage is TRBJ2-7; D ambiguous. V was shortened by 4 bases and J by 1 base, with 12 bases between the two germline ends. Germline assignment: CDR1 SGHDT and CDR2 YYEEEE. The CDR3 contains 14 residues. DNA of the CDR3: TGTGCCAGCAGCCGCGGAACCCGATCCTACGAGCAGTACTTC. Translating it yields CASSRGTRSYEQYF.

The sample holds a few counts of this clonotype. The rearrangement links TRBV10-2 to TRBJ2-2, with 8 bases lining up with TRBD2. Germline V CDR1 and CDR2: WSHSY, SAAADI. Losses at the gene ends were 5 bases for V and 5 bases for J; bases not matched to a gene: 7. There are 15 residues in the CDR3. The CDR3 protein is CASSLSGGSTGELFF. The CDR3 coding sequence is TGCGCCAGCAGTTTAAGCGGGGGTTCGACCGGGGAGCTGTTTTTT.

The chain combines TRBV19 with TRBJ1-1; possibly TRBD1 for D (5 bases). With 1 base removed from V and 3 bases from J, the gap between germline ends came to 9 bases. Germline CDR1 is LNHDA and CDR2 is SQIVND (reference sequence). The CDR3 is 14 residues long. As DNA, the CDR3 is TGTGCCAGTAGTATAGGGGGGAGAGACACTGAAGCTTTCTTT. Translated: CASSIGGRDTEAFF.

The chain uses TRBV7-8 and TRBJ1-1; perhaps TRBD1 as D (6 bases). CDR1 is SGHVS and CDR2 is FQNEAQ in the germline V gene. V lost 7 bases to trimming and J lost 8 bases, with 23 bases between them. This CDR3 contains 15 residues. The CDR3 loop reads CASTPGTLRIPEAFF. CDR3 nucleotide sequence: TGTGCCAGCACCCCCGGGACACTCAGGATACCGGAAGCTTTCTTT.

A few counts support this clonotype. The V and J genes are TRBV11-2 and TRBJ2-5, with D uncertain. Germline assignment: CDR1 SGHAT and CDR2 FQNNGV. The length of the CDR3 is 11 residues. Trimming cost V 2 bases and J 4 bases, with 2 bases left between them. The CDR3 DNA is TGTGCCAGCAGCTTAATAGAGACCCAGTACTTC. Protein sequence: CASSLIETQYF.

This clonotype has just a few counts. The chain is built from TRBV7-8 and TRBJ1-6; the D is unclear. The CDR3 is 15 amino acids. V lost 5 bases and J lost 8, with 16 bases in between. Per germline, CDR1 SGHVS and CDR2 FQNEAQ. CDR3 bases: TGTGCCAGCAGCGGTGTTATCGGGTCTGATTCACCCCTCCACTTT. Protein sequence: CASSGVIGSDSPLHF.

The genes are TRBV7-6 and TRBJ1-5; D unresolved. Trimming pared 2 bases from V and 7 bases from J, leaving 6 bases between. The CDR3 is made up of 12 amino acids. Germline V gives CDR1 SGHVS, CDR2 FNYEAQ. CDR3 region: CASSLSLQPQHF. In nucleotides, the CDR3 is TGTGCCAGCAGCTTAAGTCTACAGCCCCAGCATTTT. Drawing the rest from reference TRBV7-6 and TRBJ1-5, the complete variable domain is GAGVSQSPRYKVTKRGQDVALRCDPISGHVSLYWYRQALGQGPEFLTYFNYEAQQDKSGLPNDRFSAERPEGSISTLTIQRTEQRDSAMYRCASSLSLQPQHFGDGTRLSIL.

V and J are TRBV12-3 or TRBV12-4 and TRBJ1-2, with D possibly matching TRBD1 (6 bases). The V end lost 6 bases, the J end lost 2 bases, and 16 bases lay between the germline ends. There are 15 residues in the CDR3. The CDR3, as DNA: TGTGCCAGCAGCCAAGCCCCGAGGGGGAACTATGGCTACACCTTC. It is translated as CASSQAPRGNYGYTF.

This clonotype came up many times. This chain connects TRBV7-6 to TRBJ2-1; a possible D gene is TRBD1 (6 bases). This CDR3 is 20 amino acids long. The germline V and J ends were trimmed by 1 base and 0 bases, with 22 bases remaining between them. The V gene's germline CDR1 is SGHVS and CDR2 FNYEAQ. CDR3 sequence reads: CASSLVFSRGANSSYNEQFF. CDR3 in DNA: TGTGCCAGCAGCTTAGTTTTTAGCAGGGGCGCGAACAGCTCCTACAATGAGCAGTTCTTC.

This chain uses TRBV6-1 with TRBJ1-5; D perhaps matches TRBD1 (5 bases). V shed 6 bases and J shed 0 bases, with 24 bases lying between them. Germline loops: CDR1 MNHNS, CDR2 SASEGT. The CDR3 is 19 residues long. CDR3 DNA sequence: TGTGCCAGCAGCGAACCGGGGGGAACCACCATATTTAGCAATCAGCCCCAGCATTTT. Its protein product is CASSEPGGTTIFSNQPQHF.

The chain carries TRBV12-3 or TRBV12-4 and TRBJ2-2; D is uncertain. The CDR3 has 14 amino acids. V was cut by 4 bases and J by 2 bases, with 8 bases left in between. The CDR3 region has the DNA TGTGCCAGCAGTTCGGTACCTAACACCGGGGAGCTGTTTTTT. Protein sequence: CASSSVPNTGELFF.

This clonotype was counted a few times. The genes are TRBV12-3 or TRBV12-4 and TRBJ1-4; possibly TRBD1 for D (5 bases). The CDR3 is 13 residues long. Deletions cut 3 bases from V and 14 bases from J, with 16 bases between. The CDR3, as DNA: TGTGCCAGCAGTTTCGGGACCCCGTCGAGTCTGTTTTTT. Protein: CASSFGTPSSLFF.

The CDR3 loop reads CAWSFSAGGADTQYF. Here the CDR3 DNA reads TGTGCCTGGAGTTTTTCAGCGGGGGGCGCAGATACGCAGTATTTT. The chain couples TRBV30 to TRBJ2-3; 9 bases are shared with TRBD2. Unmatched junction bases numbered 7, after V lost 2 bases and J lost 4 bases. CDR1 is GTSNPN, CDR2 SVGIG, per germline (reference sequence). This CDR3 has 15 amino acids.

The V and J genes are TRBV27 and TRBJ2-1, with 8 nucleotides matching TRBD2. V dropped 6 bases and J dropped 4; count of bases not matched to a gene: 8. CDR1 and CDR2 from the germline V gene are MNHEY and SMNVEV (reference sequence). The CDR3 extends over 15 amino acids. CDR3 region: CASRYSGVGYNEQFF. The CDR3 DNA reads as TGTGCCAGCAGGTATAGCGGGGTCGGGTACAATGAGCAGTTCTTC.

V is TRBV7-6 and J is TRBJ2-5; TRBD1 might be the D (5 bases). The CDR3 spans 14 residues. From germline, CDR1 is SGHVS and CDR2 FNYEAQ. V shed 3 bases and J shed 5 bases, with 13 bases lying between them. The CDR3: CASSFWTLDETQYF. The DNA of the CDR3 is TGTGCCAGCAGCTTTTGGACACTCGACGAGACCCAGTACTTC.

CDR3 nucleotides: TGTGCCAGCAGCCAAAGCGAGTTCTATGAAAAACTGTTTTTT. Translating gives CASSQSEFYEKLFF. The chain couples TRBV27 to TRBJ1-4; D remains ambiguous. Trimming shortened V by 6 bases and J by 6 bases, and 14 bases separated the two germline ends. The CDR3 is made up of 14 amino acids. Germline V gene lookup returns CDR1 MNHEY and CDR2 SMNVEV (reference sequence).

V is TRBV6-2 or TRBV6-3 and J is TRBJ1-1, with D maybe TRBD1 (6 bases). This CDR3 contains 13 residues. V lost 5 bases to trimming and J lost 6 bases, with 13 bases between them. Germline V gives CDR1 MNHEY, CDR2 SVGEGT. DNA for the CDR3: TGTGCCAGCAGTATCCCAGGGGCGGCTGAAGCTTTCTTT. Amino acid sequence: CASSIPGAAEAFF.

This chain connects TRBV7-2 to TRBJ1-2, with a weak D call TRBD1 (5 bases). Germline CDR1 is SGHTA and CDR2 is FQGNSA. Between the trimmed V and J ends, which lost 0 bases and 4 bases, there was a span of 9 bases. The CDR3 is made up of 14 amino acids. CDR3 amino acids: CASSLAGRSYGYTF. The CDR3 nucleotides read TGTGCCAGCAGCTTAGCGGGGCGGAGCTATGGCTACACCTTC.

The rearrangement links TRBV12-3 or TRBV12-4 to TRBJ2-5; 7 bases match TRBD2. CDR3 size: 15 residues. Trimming removed 3 bases from V and 4 bases from J; junction bases left unmatched: 8. The CDR3 region is CASSLVGGEGETQYF. Written as DNA, the CDR3 is TGTGCCAGCAGTTTGGTCGGCGGGGAGGGAGAGACCCAGTACTTC.

V and J are TRBV7-9 and TRBJ2-7; TRBD1 agrees at 7 bases. Germline CDR1 SEHNR, CDR2 FQNEAQ (reference sequence). The CDR3 covers 16 residues. Trimming cost V 6 bases and J 0 bases; bases outside gene matches: 11. The CDR3 region is CASRKTQGSTSYEQYF. The CDR3 DNA is TGTGCCAGCAGGAAAACACAGGGGTCCACCTCCTACGAGCAGTACTTC.

The V call is TRBV9, the J call TRBJ2-3, with D possibly matching TRBD1 (6 bases). Germline V lookup: CDR1 SGDLS, CDR2 YYNGEE. Trimming took 4 bases from V and 5 from J, leaving 17 bases between them. The CDR3 spans 15 residues. CDR3 DNA sequence: TGTGCCAGCAGCCCGGGACAATCAATAGGAGATACGCAGTATTTT. It yields the protein CASSPGQSIGDTQYF.

The chain carries TRBV9 and TRBJ1-1; D ambiguous. Germline assignment: CDR1 SGDLS and CDR2 YYNGEE. The CDR3 covers 14 residues. The ends were cut back, 2 bases at V and 0 bases at J, with 8 bases in the middle. CDR3: CASSVGRLNTEAFF. The CDR3 DNA reads as TGTGCCAGCAGCGTGGGCCGGTTGAACACTGAAGCTTTCTTT.

The rearrangement joins TRBV4-1 to TRBJ1-1, with D possibly being TRBD1 (6 bases). The length of the CDR3 is 17 residues. Germline-derived CDR1 and CDR2 are MGHRA and YSYEKL. V dropped 0 bases and J dropped 0 bases, with 14 bases sitting between them. Here the CDR3 reads CASSQEGGQLLNTEAFF. Here the CDR3 DNA reads TGCGCCAGCAGCCAAGAAGGAGGACAGCTACTGAACACTGAAGCTTTCTTT.